The entry below gives a single T cell receptor beta chain sequence along with its context. What it binds is not known. The sample is drawn from a study of human T cells and chemical hapten exposure. Study-wide points: No shift was seen in TCRs above 1 in 1000 frequency with DPC sensitization.

The study used a library that attached unique molecular identifiers to individual cDNA molecules. Authors' methods: Ranging from about 20,000 to 700,000, TCR counts per sample had a median value of 95,638. TCRdb itself ran the RACE reads through MiXCR, one entry per CDR3 protein. For this entry, the V and J calls and clone size follow TCRdb and not the study's own pipeline. This sample yields some 93,000 distinct CDR3 sequences, of which approximately 8.2% are seen a single time; approximately 2.8% belongs to the top ten. Time point reported: healthy volunteer bleed at 2 weeks. Unseparated into fractions, whole blood served as the source from which total RNA was extracted. The CDR3 runs 12 residues. V was cut by 7 bases and J by 6 bases, with 12 bases left in between. Germline loops: CDR1 MDHEN, CDR2 SYDVKM.

The V gene is TRBV28, the J gene TRBJ1-1; D ambiguous. The sample consisted of whole blood. This TCR came from a female donor in good health. Some clones in this sample may be carry-over from other donors' samples. The CDR3 region has the DNA TGTGCCAGCAAAGCCGGTCCCCCTGAAGCTTTCTTT. This codes for CASKAGPPEAFF.